This TCR beta chain came from a study of cytomegalovirus exposure and HLA in healthy donors. With 60 Vbeta and 13 Jbeta primers, the PCR was carried out. Original methodology: In a later analysis, about 12 million of approximately 80 million unique beta chains occurred in at least two donors. Profiling relied on immunoSEQ multiplex PCR, and the TCRdb table lists in-frame clones only, not all of them. V and J calls plus clone size are reproduced from that table; the DNA served to infer D and trimming. The sample carries some 120,000 clones, under 85% recorded once. This clone appeared once. CDR1 is MDHEN and CDR2 is SYDVKM in the germline V gene. Trimming cost V 3 bases and J 8 bases; bases outside gene matches: 14. CDR3 length: 16 residues.

Sequencing was carried out using PBMCs. The sequence was obtained from a woman between 45 and 60 years old in good health and CMV-seropositive. The rearrangement uses TRBV28 and TRBJ1-2; 8 bases map to TRBD1. In nucleotides, the CDR3 is TGTGCCAGCAGTTTGGGGGGTGGCAGGGGGCTGACGGGCTACACCTTC. Its protein product is CASSLGGGRGLTGYTF.